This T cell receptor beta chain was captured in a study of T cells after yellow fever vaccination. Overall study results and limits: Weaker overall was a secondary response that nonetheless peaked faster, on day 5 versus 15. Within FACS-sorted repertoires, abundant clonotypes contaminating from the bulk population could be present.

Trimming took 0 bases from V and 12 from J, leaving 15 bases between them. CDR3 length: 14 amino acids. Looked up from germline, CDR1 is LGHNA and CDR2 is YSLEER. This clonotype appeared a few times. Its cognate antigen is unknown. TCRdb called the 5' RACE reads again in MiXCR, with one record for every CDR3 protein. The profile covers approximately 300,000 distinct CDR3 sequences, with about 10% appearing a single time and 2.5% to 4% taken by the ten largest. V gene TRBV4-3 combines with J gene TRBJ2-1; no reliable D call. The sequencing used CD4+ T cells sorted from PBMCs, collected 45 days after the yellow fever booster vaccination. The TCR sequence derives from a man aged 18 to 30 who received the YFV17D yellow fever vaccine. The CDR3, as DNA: TGCGCCAGCAGCCAAGATGCAACTAATGAGCGGCAGTTCTTC. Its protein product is CASSQDATNERQFF.